The rows below give T cell receptor beta chains drawn from one sample of a study of T-cell reconstitution after alpha-beta-depleted transplantation in children. TCRdb redid the calling of the PCR reads with MiXCR, one entry per CDR3 protein. Of 450,000 to 600,000 distinct CDR3 sequences listed, over 9.5% are singletons. Sequencing was performed on PBMCs, taken before TCRalphabeta/CD19-depleted stem cell transplant. Every receptor here comes from a child aged 2 to 15 with inherited bone marrow failure, due to receive a stem cell transplant. CDR3s include the opening cysteine and the closing phenylalanine or tryptophan. Each record gives: J gene, clone size, V gene, D gene, CDR3 DNA, CDR3 protein. A D gene is named only where the DNA matches it firmly. Size values are once, few and many counts, or a class for expanded clones, and some rows have none.

j_call: TRBJ1-1
clone_size: many
v_call: TRBV12-3/TRBV12-4
d_call: .
cdr3_nt: TGTGCCAGCGCTCAGGGGCGGGTGACTGAAGCTTTCTTT
cdr3_aa: CASAQGRVTEAFF

j_call: TRBJ2-3
clone_size: few
v_call: TRBV4-3
d_call: .
cdr3_nt: TGCGCCAGCAGCCAAGAGCTGGGCCCAGATACGCAGTATTTT
cdr3_aa: CASSQELGPDTQYF

j_call: TRBJ1-5
clone_size: many
v_call: TRBV28
d_call: .
cdr3_nt: TGTGCCAGCGTTTACCGGGGAGGTAGTTATAGCAATCAGCCCCAGCATTTT
cdr3_aa: CASVYRGGSYSNQPQHF

j_call: TRBJ1-4
clone_size: many
v_call: TRBV12-3/TRBV12-4
d_call: .
cdr3_nt: TGTGCCAGCAGTTTAGGGGAAGCGGTGGGTGAAAAACTGTTTTTT
cdr3_aa: CASSLGEAVGEKLFF

j_call: TRBJ1-6
clone_size: few
v_call: TRBV20-1
d_call: .
cdr3_nt: TGCAGTGCTACTTGGACAGCGAGGAATTCACCCCTCCACTTT
cdr3_aa: CSATWTARNSPLHF

j_call: TRBJ2-2
clone_size: many
v_call: TRBV5-4
d_call: TRBD2
cdr3_nt: TGTGCCAGCAGCACCGGGACTAGCGACACCGGGGAGCTGTTTTTT
cdr3_aa: CASSTGTSDTGELFF

j_call: TRBJ2-5
clone_size: .
v_call: TRBV19
d_call: .
cdr3_nt: TGTGCCAGTAGTATCGGCACCCAAGAGACCCAGTACTTC
cdr3_aa: CASSIGTQETQYF

j_call: TRBJ2-2
clone_size: many
v_call: TRBV3-1
d_call: TRBD1
cdr3_nt: TGTGCCAGCAGCCACAGGGGGAGCAACACCGGGGAGCTGTTTTTT
cdr3_aa: CASSHRGSNTGELFF

j_call: TRBJ2-1
clone_size: many
v_call: TRBV7-9
d_call: .
cdr3_nt: TGTGCCAGCAGCTTAAATCCGGACCCCCGTTACAATGAGCAGTTCTTC
cdr3_aa: CASSLNPDPRYNEQFF

j_call: TRBJ2-1
clone_size: .
v_call: TRBV11-2
d_call: TRBD1
cdr3_nt: TGTGCCAGCAGTTCCACAGGGGGTAGCTACAATCAGCAGTTCTTC
cdr3_aa: CASSSTGGSYNQQFF

j_call: TRBJ2-3
clone_size: many
v_call: TRBV12-3/TRBV12-4
d_call: .
cdr3_nt: TGTGCCAGCAGTTCCCCGGCAGATACGCAGTATTTT
cdr3_aa: CASSSPADTQYF

j_call: TRBJ2-3
clone_size: many
v_call: TRBV4-2
d_call: TRBD2
cdr3_nt: TGTGCCAGCAGCCAAGAAACCCAGCGGGAGGGCACAGATACGCAGTATTTT
cdr3_aa: CASSQETQREGTDTQYF

j_call: TRBJ2-7
clone_size: many
v_call: TRBV14
d_call: .
cdr3_nt: TGTGCCAGCAGCCAAGTGCAGGGCTACGAGCAGTACTTC
cdr3_aa: CASSQVQGYEQYF

j_call: TRBJ2-6
clone_size: many
v_call: TRBV5-1
d_call: TRBD1
cdr3_nt: TGCGCCAGCAGTTTAACAGGGGTAAGGGCCAACGTCCTGACTTTC
cdr3_aa: CASSLTGVRANVLTF

j_call: TRBJ2-1
clone_size: .
v_call: TRBV28
d_call: TRBD2
cdr3_nt: TGTGCCAGCAGTCAACTAGCGGGAGGGATCCATGAGCAGTTCTTC
cdr3_aa: CASSQLAGGIHEQFF

j_call: TRBJ2-7
clone_size: many
v_call: TRBV12-3/TRBV12-4
d_call: .
cdr3_nt: TGTGCCAGCAGTTTTTTTGGCGGGACCTACGAGCAGTACTTC
cdr3_aa: CASSFFGGTYEQYF

j_call: TRBJ1-4
clone_size: few
v_call: TRBV20-1
d_call: TRBD1
cdr3_nt: TGCAGTGCCCCCGGGCAGGGGGCTTCGACTAATGAAAAACTGTTTTTT
cdr3_aa: CSAPGQGASTNEKLFF

j_call: TRBJ1-5
clone_size: many
v_call: TRBV12-3/TRBV12-4
d_call: .
cdr3_nt: TGTGCCAGCAGTTTAGATAGGGGGGGTCAGCCCCAGCATTTT
cdr3_aa: CASSLDRGGQPQHF

j_call: TRBJ2-1
clone_size: many
v_call: TRBV29-1
d_call: .
cdr3_nt: TGCAGCGTTGAGAGGGGGACCTACAATGAGCAGTTCTTC
cdr3_aa: CSVERGTYNEQFF

j_call: TRBJ2-2
clone_size: many
v_call: TRBV28
d_call: .
cdr3_nt: TGTGCCAGCAGGATGAACACCGGGGAGCTGTTTTTT
cdr3_aa: CASRMNTGELFF

j_call: TRBJ2-3
clone_size: few
v_call: TRBV6-5
d_call: .
cdr3_nt: TGTGCCAGCAGTTACTCGCCGGGAGGCACAGATACGCAGTATTTT
cdr3_aa: CASSYSPGGTDTQYF

j_call: TRBJ2-5
clone_size: many
v_call: TRBV25-1
d_call: .
cdr3_nt: TGTGCCAGCAGTGGTACAGGGCTTCAAGAGACCCAGTACTTC
cdr3_aa: CASSGTGLQETQYF

j_call: TRBJ2-7
clone_size: few
v_call: TRBV10-1
d_call: TRBD1
cdr3_nt: TGCGCCAGCAGAGAGGGACAGGGGGATTTGTACTTC
cdr3_aa: CASREGQGDLYF

j_call: TRBJ1-4
clone_size: many
v_call: TRBV20-1
d_call: .
cdr3_nt: TGCAGTGCCGAGCAGGGTTTTCCTAATGAAAAACTGTTTTTT
cdr3_aa: CSAEQGFPNEKLFF

j_call: TRBJ2-1
clone_size: many
v_call: TRBV29-1
d_call: .
cdr3_nt: TGCAGCGTTGAAGCCCGACTAGTTGTAGAGCAGTTCTTC
cdr3_aa: CSVEARLVVEQFF

j_call: TRBJ2-3
clone_size: many
v_call: TRBV4-3
d_call: TRBD1
cdr3_nt: TGCGCCAGCAGCCAAGAAATAACTGCCCAGGGGGCTTTCACAGATACGCAGTATTTT
cdr3_aa: CASSQEITAQGAFTDTQYF

j_call: TRBJ2-7
clone_size: many
v_call: TRBV7-9
d_call: TRBD2
cdr3_nt: TGTGCCAGCAGCTTAGGGAGCGGGAGATATTACGAGCAGTACTTC
cdr3_aa: CASSLGSGRYYEQYF

j_call: TRBJ2-2
clone_size: many
v_call: TRBV11-3
d_call: TRBD2
cdr3_nt: TGTGCCAGCAGCTTATCCGCGGGAGCCCCCACCGGGGAGCTGTTTTTT
cdr3_aa: CASSLSAGAPTGELFF

j_call: TRBJ2-7
clone_size: .
v_call: TRBV12-3/TRBV12-4
d_call: TRBD2
cdr3_nt: TGTGCCAGCGCTCCTCGCAGGGACTACCCATACGAGCAGTACTTC
cdr3_aa: CASAPRRDYPYEQYF

j_call: TRBJ2-7
clone_size: .
v_call: TRBV20-1
d_call: .
cdr3_nt: TGCAGTGCTAGAGATCGGACGGACAGGGACTATACCTACGAGCAGTACTTC
cdr3_aa: CSARDRTDRDYTYEQYF

j_call: TRBJ2-1
clone_size: many
v_call: TRBV9
d_call: .
cdr3_nt: TGTGCCAGCAGCGCGTCGACTGGTGAGCAGTTCTTC
cdr3_aa: CASSASTGEQFF

j_call: TRBJ2-4
clone_size: few
v_call: TRBV4-3
d_call: .
cdr3_nt: TGCGCCAGCAGCCAAGATTCCCTGACGATAGCCAAAAACATTCAGTACTTC
cdr3_aa: CASSQDSLTIAKNIQYF

j_call: TRBJ2-1
clone_size: .
v_call: TRBV10-3
d_call: .
cdr3_nt: TGTGCCATCAGTGTGGTCAGGGGGGTCAATGAGCAGTTCTTC
cdr3_aa: CAISVVRGVNEQFF

j_call: TRBJ2-1
clone_size: many
v_call: TRBV7-2
d_call: TRBD1
cdr3_nt: TGTGCCAGCAGCCCATTCCGGGACAGGGGGCTCAATGAGCAGTTCTTC
cdr3_aa: CASSPFRDRGLNEQFF

j_call: TRBJ1-2
clone_size: many
v_call: TRBV5-1
d_call: .
cdr3_nt: TGCGCCAGCAGCCCGGGTGCGACAGGCTATGGCTACACCTTC
cdr3_aa: CASSPGATGYGYTF

j_call: TRBJ2-7
clone_size: many
v_call: TRBV4-1
d_call: TRBD2
cdr3_nt: TGCGCCAGCAGCCACGCGGGAGGCTCCTACGAGCAGTACTTC
cdr3_aa: CASSHAGGSYEQYF

j_call: TRBJ2-5
clone_size: many
v_call: TRBV5-1
d_call: .
cdr3_nt: TGCGCCAGCAGCTTGGATTCGGGGGCCTTTGAGACCCAGTACTTC
cdr3_aa: CASSLDSGAFETQYF

j_call: TRBJ2-7
clone_size: many
v_call: TRBV27
d_call: TRBD2
cdr3_nt: TGTGCCAGCAGGATAGCGGGAGAGTTCGTCTGGGAGCAGTACTTC
cdr3_aa: CASRIAGEFVWEQYF

j_call: TRBJ2-5
clone_size: many
v_call: TRBV21-1
d_call: .
cdr3_nt: TGTGCCAGCAGTGGGGGTCGAGAGACCCAGTACTTC
cdr3_aa: CASSGGRETQYF

j_call: TRBJ2-1
clone_size: many
v_call: TRBV20-1
d_call: .
cdr3_nt: TGCAGTGCTAGAGTACCACTAGGGGACAATGAGCAGTTCTTC
cdr3_aa: CSARVPLGDNEQFF

j_call: TRBJ2-1
clone_size: few
v_call: TRBV24-1
d_call: .
cdr3_nt: TGTGCCACCAGTGATTTGTCCCCGGGAGAGGGGTACTTGAATGAGCAGTTCTTC
cdr3_aa: CATSDLSPGEGYLNEQFF

j_call: TRBJ2-1
clone_size: many
v_call: TRBV10-3
d_call: .
cdr3_nt: TGTGCCATCAGTGAGTGGCGGGACGACAATGAGCAGTTCTTC
cdr3_aa: CAISEWRDDNEQFF

j_call: TRBJ2-3
clone_size: few
v_call: TRBV20-1
d_call: .
cdr3_nt: TGCAGTGCTAGAGGTTCTATGGGGGATACGCAGTATTTT
cdr3_aa: CSARGSMGDTQYF

j_call: TRBJ2-7
clone_size: many
v_call: TRBV10-2
d_call: TRBD2
cdr3_nt: TGCGCCAGCAGCGGACTAGCGGGATACCCCTACGAGCAGTACTTC
cdr3_aa: CASSGLAGYPYEQYF

j_call: TRBJ2-7
clone_size: .
v_call: TRBV20-1
d_call: TRBD2
cdr3_nt: TGCAGTGCTAGAAACCTAGCGGGGAGCTCCTACGAGCAGTACTTC
cdr3_aa: CSARNLAGSSYEQYF

j_call: TRBJ1-5
clone_size: many
v_call: TRBV29-1
d_call: TRBD1
cdr3_nt: TGCAGCGCGATGACAGGGGGAGGTCAGCCCCAGCATTTT
cdr3_aa: CSAMTGGGQPQHF

j_call: TRBJ2-7
clone_size: .
v_call: TRBV7-2
d_call: TRBD2
cdr3_nt: TGTGCCAGCAGCCGAAGCGGGAGGGGGGTGAGCGAGCAGTACTTC
cdr3_aa: CASSRSGRGVSEQYF

j_call: TRBJ2-7
clone_size: .
v_call: TRBV7-9
d_call: TRBD2
cdr3_nt: TGTGCCAGCAGCCCCCCGTCTAGCGGGAACGACTACGAGCAGTACTTC
cdr3_aa: CASSPPSSGNDYEQYF